This T cell receptor beta chain was retrieved from a study of T cell responses to AZD1222 COVID-19 vaccine. Study-wide context: Second doses that came at about 4 or about 12 weeks were put together.

Sequenced by immunoSEQ multiplex PCR; TCRdb stores in-frame clones only, minus some. The sample lists 150,000 or so clones; under 95% were seen once. Regarding this clone: The target antigen is unknown.

Germline V gene sequence: CDR1 KGHSH, CDR2 LQKENI. V lost 2 bases to trimming and J lost 6 bases, with 8 bases between them. The CDR3 runs to 12 residues. Whole-study results and caveats: Donors were largely white British and mainly female; clonal diversity was possibly underestimated. Repertoire sampling occurred only after the peak T cell response.

The V call is TRBV18, the J call TRBJ2-7, with a tentative D call TRBD2 (5 bases). The clonotype comes from an adult in good health. Sequenced material: peripheral blood, taken on day 0 of AZD1222 vaccination. The CDR3 protein is CASSPAEGEQYF. The CDR3 DNA sequence: TGTGCCAGCTCACCAGCAGAGGGCGAGCAGTACTTC.